Sequencing of this TCR beta chain was carried out in a study of CD8 T cells in Susac syndrome. This CDR3 has 14 residues. Trimming left V 7 bases short and J 5 bases short, with 19 bases between. Germline CDR1 SGHNT, CDR2 YYREEE (reference sequence). Through negative isolation, CD4+ and CD8+ T cells were obtained, while TEMRA cells were enriched using FACS. RNA was extracted with the RNeasy kit, and a quantity of roughly 0.5 to 1 ug was reverse transcribed using random hexamers. MiXCR, run by TCRdb on the immunoSEQ multiplex PCR reads, gives a single entry per CDR3 protein. The sample gives fewer than 65,000 distinct CDR3 sequences, around nine tenths of which show up once; 0.15% to 0.25% is in the top ten.

V is TRBV5-4 and J is TRBJ2-7; D perhaps matches TRBD1 (5 bases). This sequence was found in a human donor in good health. The specimen sequenced was CD8+ T cells from PBMCs. This CDR3 reads CASGSMITGNEQYF. CDR3 nucleotide sequence: TGTGCCAGCGGCTCCATGATTACAGGAAACGAGCAGTACTTC.